One sample yielded the 18 T cell receptor beta chains listed below, sequenced in a study of breast tumors, draining lymph nodes, adjacent tissues. Breast cancer patients provided tissue from their axillary draining lymph nodes. From the multiplex PCR reads, TCRdb called clonotypes with MiXCR, one entry per CDR3 protein. The sample shows some 130,000 distinct CDR3 sequences, about a fifth of them seen only once. Sequencing used axillary lymph node tissue. These receptors all stem from a female donor with breast cancer. Some clones in this sample may be carry-over from other donors' samples.

J is TRBJ2-5 and V is TRBV2, with a weak D call TRBD2 (7 bases). Per the germline V gene, CDR1 is SNHLY and CDR2 is FYNNEI. V lost 7 bases and J lost 5, with 23 bases in between. The CDR3 has 16 residues. The CDR3 nucleotides are TGTGCCAGCATTAAGGGGGGGAGGCTAACGGGGGAGACCCAGTACTTC. It specifies CASIKGGRLTGETQYF.

This clonotype has at least ten counts. J is TRBJ2-3 and V is TRBV3-1, with D tentatively TRBD1 (6 bases). The CDR3 totals 14 residues. CDR1 and CDR2 from the germline V gene are LGHDT and YNNKEL (reference sequence). V gave up 0 bases and J gave up 6 bases, with 10 bases separating them. The CDR3: CASSQDRGWDTQYF. DNA of the CDR3: TGTGCCAGCAGCCAAGACAGGGGATGGGATACGCAGTATTTT.

On this clonotype: Just one base apart from a much larger clone, this may be a read error. The rearrangement links TRBV20-1 to TRBJ2-1, with 8 bases lining up with TRBD2. Germline loops: CDR1 DFQATT, CDR2 SNEGSKA (reference sequence). The CDR3 length is 14 residues. CDR3 in amino acids: CSAPGAGVFNERFF. The DNA for the CDR3 is TGCAGTGCCCCCGGAGCGGGGGTATTCAATGAGCGGTTCTTC.

This clonotype was detected many times. V and J are TRBV5-8 and TRBJ2-5, with 9 nucleotides matching TRBD2. Germline assignment: CDR1 SGHTS and CDR2 YDEGEE. The junction had 9 bases not matched to a gene; V was cut back by 4 bases and J by 5 bases. The CDR3 contains 15 residues. CDR3 nucleotide sequence: TGTGCCAGCAGCGCCGTCGGAGCGGGAGGTGAGACCCAGTACTTC. Protein sequence: CASSAVGAGGETQYF.

Worth noting for this clonotype: This may arise from a read error, as a much more abundant clone is one base away. This chain connects TRBV6-1 to TRBJ2-7; 8 nucleotides line up with TRBD1. The CDR3 has 15 residues. CDR1 and CDR2 from the germline V gene are MNHNS and SASEGT. This CDR3 reads CTSSGTGGWSYEQYF. In DNA form, the CDR3 reads TGTACCAGCAGTGGAACAGGGGGGTGGTCCTACGAGCAGTACTTC.

A few counts support this clonotype. The V gene is TRBV19, the J gene TRBJ2-5; 10 bases match TRBD1. Per germline, CDR1 LNHDA and CDR2 SQIVND (reference sequence). The CDR3 is 16 residues long. Losses at the gene ends were 3 bases for V and 3 bases for J; bases not matched to a gene: 7. This CDR3 reads CASSIGGTGAKETQYF. The CDR3 coding sequence is TGTGCCAGTAGTATTGGTGGGACAGGGGCCAAAGAGACCCAGTACTTC.

This clonotype was detected many times. The rearrangement links TRBV20-1 to TRBJ2-5; D may be TRBD1 (6 bases). This CDR3 contains 10 residues. Per germline, CDR1 DFQATT and CDR2 SNEGSKA (reference sequence). Trimming cost V 8 bases and J 5 bases, with 9 bases left between them. The CDR3 loop is CSPGAETQYF. The DNA for the CDR3 is TGCAGTCCAGGGGCGGAGACCCAGTACTTC.

This clonotype was seen repeatedly, ten times or more. The genes are TRBV20-1 and TRBJ2-2, with 10 bases aligning to TRBD2. In germline, CDR1 is DFQATT, CDR2 SNEGSKA (reference sequence). The V and J ends lost 3 bases and 5 bases, in that order; junction bases with no gene match: 3. This CDR3 is built from 14 residues. The CDR3 region has the DNA TGCAGTGCTAGTGGACTAGCGGCTACCGGGGAGCTGTTTTTT. The encoded protein is CSASGLAATGELFF.

As for this clonotype: This may stem from a read error, because a much larger clone lies one nucleotide away. V gene TRBV6-2 or TRBV6-3 combines with J gene TRBJ2-1, with 8 bases identical to TRBD2. Germline V CDR1 and CDR2: MNHEY, SVGEGT. V lost 6 bases to trimming and J lost 6 bases; unmatched junction nucleotides: 10. This CDR3 has 15 residues. CDR3 residues: CASRRPGTRGNEQFF. DNA for the CDR3: TGTGCCAGCAGGAGACCCGGGACTAGGGGCAATGAGCAGTTCTTC.

Many counts were recorded for this clonotype. The chain employs TRBV5-5 and TRBJ1-6; the D is unclear. Germline V gene data show CDR1 as SGHKS and CDR2 as YYEKEE (reference sequence). The CDR3 has 13 residues. Trimming removed 0 bases from V and 8 bases from J, with 6 bases in between. The chain's CDR3 is CASSLEGYSPLHF. As DNA, the CDR3 is TGTGCCAGCAGCTTGGAGGGTTATTCACCCCTCCACTTT.

This clonotype has a count of ten or more. This rearrangement joins TRBV7-2 to TRBJ1-5, with D hard to call. CDR3 length equals 16 residues. Germline values: CDR1 SGHTA, CDR2 FQGNSA. Trimming shortened V by 1 base and J by 3 bases, and 13 bases separated the two germline ends. For the CDR3, the DNA is TGTGCCAGCAGCTTAGGGGGTGGGAGGTTCAATCAGCCCCAGCATTTT. This encodes CASSLGGGRFNQPQHF.

On this clonotype: A much larger clone lies a single base off, so this may be a read error. V and J are TRBV12-3 or TRBV12-4 and TRBJ2-7, with 9 bases aligning to TRBD1. Judging by the DNA end, TRBJ2-5 fits better; the J call may be wrong. The CDR3 is made up of 14 amino acids. The CDR3 region is CAGSPTGGAETQYF. The CDR3 coding sequence is TGTGCCGGCAGTCCCACAGGGGGCGCAGAGACCCAGTACTTC.

J is TRBJ2-2 and V is TRBV30; TRBD1 agrees at 8 bases. Germline V CDR1 and CDR2: GTSNPN, SVGIG (reference sequence). The CDR3 is 15 residues long. The J segment lost 1 base and the V segment lost 5 bases, leaving 6 bases of the junction unmatched. CDR3 in DNA: TGTGCCTGGCATCCCGGGACAGGGAACACCGGGGAGCTGTTTTTT. Translated: CAWHPGTGNTGELFF.

To note about this clonotype: Being one base from a much bigger clone, this may be a read error. This chain uses TRBV6-5 with TRBJ2-1, with 7 bases matching TRBD1. Germline CDR1 MNHEY, CDR2 SVGAGI. The CDR3 totals 13 residues. The junction had 7 bases not matched to a gene; V was cut back by 6 bases and J by 8 bases. DNA for the CDR3: TGTGCCAGCAGAACCGGACAGGTCTATGAGCAGTTCTTC. Translation gives CASRTGQVYEQFF.

The chain has TRBV25-1 and TRBJ2-5; 10 positions match TRBD1. The CDR3 spans 16 residues. V gave up 8 bases and J gave up 1 base; unmatched junction bases: 10. CDR1 MGHDK and CDR2 SYGVNS come from the germline V gene. The DNA of the CDR3 is TGTGCCAGCGCCCTATGGACAGGGGGAGTCCAAGAGACCCAGTACTTC. Translating it yields CASALWTGGVQETQYF.

This clonotype was seen many times. This chain links TRBV4-2 with TRBJ2-2; 7 bases map to TRBD2. The germline V gene has CDR1 LGHNA and CDR2 YNFKEQ. The CDR3 covers 18 residues. Trimming cost V 4 bases and J 0 bases; bases outside gene matches: 11. For the CDR3, the DNA is TGTGCCAGCAGCCCAGAAACCGGGAGGTCTTCGAACACCGGGGAGCTGTTTTTT. As protein: CASSPETGRSSNTGELFF.

This clonotype occurred many times. The J gene is TRBJ2-1, the V gene TRBV11-2; D might be TRBD1 or TRBD2, each matching 6 bases. The CDR3 covers 16 residues. Germline loops: CDR1 SGHAT, CDR2 FQNNGV. Trimming took off 0 bases at V and 7 bases at J, with 16 bases between the two ends. The CDR3 spells CASSLDLGGRRNEQFF. CDR3 DNA: TGTGCCAGCAGCTTAGATCTGGGGGGCCGGCGGAATGAGCAGTTCTTC.

This clonotype was counted at least ten times. The junction departs from the called germline gene at one end, perhaps through a read error. V is TRBV18 and J is TRBJ2-5; D remains ambiguous. This CDR3 spans 9 amino acids. Looked up from germline, CDR1 is KGHSH and CDR2 is LQKENI. The CDR3 loop reads CASSPPGNF. The CDR3 bases are TGTGCCAGCTCACCACCAGGAAACTTC.